Here is one T cell receptor (beta chain) with its context. Unique molecular identifiers tagged the TCRbeta library. Using its own MiXCR run on the PCR reads, TCRdb lists one record per CDR3 protein. The data hold just over 950,000 distinct CDR3 sequences, with around 30% observed a single time. The germline gives CDR1 MNHNS, CDR2 SASEGT. The CDR3 runs to 14 residues. V shed 7 bases and J 2 bases; nucleotides not matched to a gene: 7. The sample is drawn from a study of T-cell reconstitution after alpha-beta-depleted transplantation in children. The chain employs TRBV6-1 and TRBJ1-2, with TRBD1 matching 7 bases. This sequence was found in a boy in the first two years of life who had a stem cell transplant for SCID, so the T cells may come from the graft donor. The sequencing here drew on PBMCs, mostly from graft donor cells, taken 360 days after TCRalphabeta/CD19-depleted stem cell transplant. CDR3 coding DNA: TGTGCCAGCATTGCGACAGGGATGAACTATGGCTACACCTTC. Translation: CASIATGMNYGYTF.